This T cell receptor (beta chain) was captured in a study of blood T cell repertoires in COVID-19. Study overall: Some COVID-19 samples were acute and others convalescent; all came from the United States, Italy and Spain. Sources were T cells, B-cell-depleted T cells, or PBMCs; the material itself was cDNA or gDNA.

As originally analysed: Scientists estimated how many nucleated cells there were by amplifying reference gene primers. Method: immunoSEQ multiplex PCR; TCRdb's copy keeps in-frame clones and lacks some. V, J and clone size derive from that table, while D and trimming were established from the DNA sequence. Of just over 95,000 clones detected, approximately 87% appear once; the ten largest clones hold less than 20%. There are 14 residues in the CDR3. J lost 15 bases, V lost 1 base, and 14 bases had no gene match. Germline values: CDR1 SQVTM, CDR2 ANQGSEA. The origin of this receptor is a human donor in a cohort sampled during active COVID-19. Sequenced: peripheral blood. The chain couples TRBV29-1 to TRBJ2-1, with 8 bases that match TRBD1. For the CDR3, the DNA is TGCAGCGTTGAAGGCGTGGGACAGGTCACCCCCACGTTCTTC. It yields the protein CSVEGVGQVTPTFF.